This T cell receptor (beta chain) was recovered during a study of blood T cells in healthy people across ages. Study-level findings and limits: Higher diversity, along with more naive CD4+ cells, distinguished long-lived donors from aged donors.

For the second PCR, which ran for about 7 to 12 cycles, a sample-barcoded 5' primer and a J-beta primer mix were used. TCRdb reprocessed the 5' RACE reads with MiXCR, giving one entry per CDR3 protein. The sample has over 450,000 distinct CDR3 sequences, around 24% seen once. On this clonotype itself: Its antigen remains unidentified.

Trimming shortened V by 1 base and J by 0 bases, and 10 bases separated the two germline ends. The CDR3 runs to 16 residues. Germline V lookup: CDR1 SGHTA, CDR2 FQGNSA. These data are also associated with another study on T cells of mothers and their children. As that study records: The sample comes from nine or ten healthy Caucasian donors: mothers and children.

The sequenced sample consisted of blood. This TCR was recovered from a boy aged 5 to 17 in good health. The V and J genes are TRBV7-2 and TRBJ1-3; D is unclear. The CDR3 bases are TGTGCCAGCAGCTTAGATGACGGGAGCTCTGGAAACACCATATATTTT. This translates into CASSLDDGSSGNTIYF. Full variable domain (outside the CDR3, taken from reference TRBV7-2 and TRBJ1-3): GAGVSQSPSNKVTEKGKDVELRCDPISGHTALYWYRQSLGQGLEFLIYFQGNSAPDKSGLPSDRFSAERTGGSVSTLTIQRTQQEDSAVYLCASSLDDGSSGNTIYFGEGSWLTVV.